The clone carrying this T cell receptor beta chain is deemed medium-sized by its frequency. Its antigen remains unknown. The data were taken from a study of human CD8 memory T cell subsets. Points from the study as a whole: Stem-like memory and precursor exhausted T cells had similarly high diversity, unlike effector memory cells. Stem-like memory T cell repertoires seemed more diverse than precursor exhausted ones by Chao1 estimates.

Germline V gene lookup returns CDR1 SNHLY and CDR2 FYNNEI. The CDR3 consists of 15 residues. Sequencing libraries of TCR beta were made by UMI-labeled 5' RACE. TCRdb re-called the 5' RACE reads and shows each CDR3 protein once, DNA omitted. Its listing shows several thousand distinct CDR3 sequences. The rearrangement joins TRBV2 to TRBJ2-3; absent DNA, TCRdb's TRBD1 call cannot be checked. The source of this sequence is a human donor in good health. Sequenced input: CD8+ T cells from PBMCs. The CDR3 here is CASRQGTGWTDTQYF.